The 3 T cell receptor beta chains below were found in one sample sequenced in a study of cytomegalovirus exposure and HLA in healthy donors. The PCR was carried out with 60 Vbeta primers and 13 Jbeta primers. Generated by immunoSEQ multiplex PCR, the TCRdb table keeps only in-frame clones and is missing some. Among fewer than 250,000 clones listed, almost 80% were seen once. Sequenced sample: PBMCs. The receptors were gathered from a woman under 30 in good health and CMV-seronegative.

The chain is built from TRBV27 and TRBJ1-1; D is unclear. V was shortened by 7 bases and J by 0 bases, with 9 bases between the two germline ends. CDR1 MNHEY and CDR2 SMNVEV come from the germline V gene (reference sequence). CDR3 size: 13 residues. CDR3 in DNA: TGTGCCAGCAACACCGATATGAACACTGAAGCTTTCTTT. Amino acids: CASNTDMNTEAFF.

V usage is TRBV9 and J usage is TRBJ2-3; TRBD2 aligns across 9 bases. CDR3 size: 16 residues. Germline assignment: CDR1 SGDLS and CDR2 YYNGEE. The trim removed 0 bases at V and 3 bases at J, leaving 5 bases unmatched. The CDR3 DNA is TGTGCCAGCAGCGTAGAAGGAGCGGGGGGTACAGATACGCAGTATTTT. Translation gives CASSVEGAGGTDTQYF.

This chain uses TRBV9 with TRBJ2-1; 10 nucleotides agree with TRBD1. The CDR3 sequence is 18 residues long. Per the germline V gene, CDR1 is SGDLS and CDR2 is YYNGEE. Germline trimming cut 3 bases from V and 2 bases from J; bases unmatched to any gene: 11. CDR3 bases: TGTGCCAGCAGCGCCGCGTCCGGGACAGGGGTACCCTACAATGAGCAGTTCTTC. This encodes CASSAASGTGVPYNEQFF. Complete variable domain (other parts from reference TRBV9 and TRBJ2-1): DSGVTQTPKHLITATGQRVTLRCSPRSGDLSVYWYQQSLDQGLQFLIQYYNGEERAKGNILERFSAQQFPDLHSELNLSSLELGDSALYFCASSAASGTGVPYNEQFFGPGTRLTVL.